What follows describes a single T cell receptor beta chain. Its antigen remains unknown. The data belong to a study of T cell responses to AZD1222 COVID-19 vaccine. Study-level findings and limits: The repertoires were collected only after the peak T cell response. There were mostly white British donors and more females than males, and clonal diversity was possibly underestimated.

Method: immunoSEQ multiplex PCR; TCRdb's copy keeps in-frame clones and lacks some. The sample has over 120,000 clones; 80% to 90% are singletons. CDR3 length: 13 residues. J was trimmed by 4 bases and V by 3 bases; bases with no gene match: 3. This chain connects TRBV12-3 or TRBV12-4 to TRBJ2-7; TRBD1 aligns across 7 bases. Sequenced here: peripheral blood, sampled on day 0 of AZD1222 vaccination. This TCR derives from an adult in good health. CDR3 amino acids: CASSLQGEYEQYF. For the CDR3, the DNA is TGTGCCAGCAGTTTGCAGGGGGAGTACGAGCAGTACTTC.